The 10 T cell receptor beta chains below were found in one sample sequenced in a study of shared clonotypes between healthy human individuals. TCRdb's table, derived via immunoSEQ multiplex PCR, lists solely in-frame clones and lacks some. The table records roughly 450,000 clones, 79% of them present only once. The sample taken for sequencing was PBMCs. These receptors were taken from a woman in her thirties or forties in good health. Some clones in this sample may be carry-over from other donors' samples.

With regard to this clone: At one of its ends the junction is not consistent with the germline gene, which may arise from a read error. The chain carries TRBV7-3 and TRBJ2-3; 7 nucleotides agree with TRBD1. Germline loops: CDR1 SGHTA, CDR2 FQGTGA. The CDR3 runs to 16 residues. The CDR3 DNA reads as TGTGCCAGCAGCCCCGCCCCGAGACAGGGCACGGATACGCAGTATTTT. This gives the protein CASSPAPRQGTDTQYF. Full variable domain (rest looked up from reference TRBV7-3 and TRBJ2-3): GAGVSQTPSNKVTEKGKYVELRCDPISGHTALYWYRQSLGQGPEFLIYFQGTGAADDSGLPNDRFFAVRPEGSVSTLKIQRTERGDSAVYLCASSPAPRQGTDTQYFGPGTRLTVL.

Of note for this clone: Other DNA variants within this sample encode the same CDR3. V is TRBV28 and J is TRBJ2-7; D is ambiguous. In germline, CDR1 is MDHEN, CDR2 SYDVKM. Trimming left V 3 bases short and J 3 bases short, with 6 bases between. The CDR3 runs 12 residues. The CDR3 loop is CASSFLSYEQYF. Here the CDR3 DNA reads TGTGCCAGCAGTTTCCTCAGCTACGAGCAGTACTTC.

Note on this clone: At the DNA level, this CDR3 is encoded by other sequences in the same sample as well. The chain recombines TRBV5-5 with TRBJ2-1; 10 bases agree with TRBD1. CDR1 SGHKS and CDR2 YYEKEE come from the germline V gene (reference sequence). CDR3 length: 15 amino acids. After removal of 0 bases from V and 4 bases from J, the junction contained 1 base not matched to a gene. The CDR3 here is CASSLGQGAYNEQFF. CDR3 DNA: TGTGCCAGCAGCTTGGGACAGGGGGCGTACAATGAGCAGTTCTTC.

The rearrangement uses TRBV19 and TRBJ1-1; D is possibly TRBD1 (6 bases). CDR3 length: 14 residues. V was clipped by 4 bases and J by 1 base, with 10 bases between them. The germline gives CDR1 LNHDA, CDR2 SQIVND (reference sequence). CDR3 loop: CASSTTGQNTEAFF. The CDR3 coding sequence is TGTGCCAGTAGTACAACGGGACAGAACACTGAAGCTTTCTTT.

This rearrangement joins TRBV6-5 to TRBJ2-7; either TRBD1 or TRBD2 may supply D (5 bases each). V was pared by 8 bases and J by 5 bases, with 10 bases between. Germline lookup yields CDR1 MNHEY and CDR2 SVGAGI. The CDR3 contains 11 residues. The CDR3 coding sequence is TGTGCCAGCTTAGGGACCCACGAGCAGTACTTC. This sequence encodes CASLGTHEQYF.

The V gene is TRBV6-4, the J gene TRBJ2-2; 9 bases align to TRBD1. This CDR3 has 18 amino acids. Germline-derived CDR1 and CDR2 are MRHNA and SNTAGT. The V segment lost 5 bases and the J segment 4 bases; nucleotides outside the gene matches: 14. The CDR3 DNA is TGTGCCAGCAGTCGGTTGCACCGGGACAGGGTTGCCACCGGGGAGCTGTTTTTT. This sequence encodes CASSRLHRDRVATGELFF.

In its sample, this clone was seen once. The chain recombines TRBV7-2 with TRBJ2-5; D unclear. Between the trimmed V and J ends, which lost 0 bases and 5 bases, there was a span of 10 bases. The CDR3 runs 14 residues. In germline, CDR1 is SGHTA, CDR2 FQGNSA. This CDR3 is CASSLASVWETQYF. CDR3 sequence (DNA): TGTGCCAGCAGCTTAGCCTCGGTGTGGGAGACCCAGTACTTC.

This chain joins TRBV11-2 and TRBJ2-7; D gene ambiguous. Trimming removed 2 bases at V and 5 bases at J, with 4 bases between. This CDR3 has 11 residues. The germline V gene has CDR1 SGHAT and CDR2 FQNNGV. CDR3 bases: TGTGCCAGCAGCTTAAGTGACGAGCAGTACTTC. As protein: CASSLSDEQYF.

This clone was detected ten times or more. In the same sample, other DNA sequences code for this CDR3. The J gene is TRBJ2-7, the V gene TRBV2; the match to TRBD1 covers 10 bases. This CDR3 contains 19 residues. The J segment lost 0 bases and the V segment lost 6 bases, leaving 17 bases of the junction unmatched. Germline CDR1 reads SNHLY; CDR2 reads FYNNEI. The CDR3 coding sequence is TGTGCCAGCAGACCGGGACAGGGGTTTGATTGGCTGACCTCCTACGAGCAGTACTTC. Protein: CASRPGQGFDWLTSYEQYF.

This clone appeared once. This sequence joins TRBV5-1 and TRBJ2-3; 7 bases are a match to TRBD2. Germline V CDR1 and CDR2: SGHRS, YFSETQ. This CDR3 spans 14 amino acids. Germline trimming cut 2 bases from V and 3 bases from J; bases unmatched to any gene: 3. The CDR3 nucleotides read TGCGCCAGCAGCTTACGACTAGCTACAGATACGCAGTATTTT. Translated, it gives CASSLRLATDTQYF.